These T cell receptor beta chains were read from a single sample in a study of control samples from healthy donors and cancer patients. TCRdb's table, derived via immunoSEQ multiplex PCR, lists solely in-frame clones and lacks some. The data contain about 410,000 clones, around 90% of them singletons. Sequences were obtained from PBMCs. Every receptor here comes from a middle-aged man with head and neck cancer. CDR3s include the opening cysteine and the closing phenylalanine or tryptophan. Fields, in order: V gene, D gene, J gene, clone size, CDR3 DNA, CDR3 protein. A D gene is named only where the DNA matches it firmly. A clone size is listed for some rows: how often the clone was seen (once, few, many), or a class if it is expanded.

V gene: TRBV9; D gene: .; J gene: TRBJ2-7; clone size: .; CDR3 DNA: TGTGCCAGCAGCCCGGGGATATGGGCCGACGAGCAGTACTTC; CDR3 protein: CASSPGIWADEQYF
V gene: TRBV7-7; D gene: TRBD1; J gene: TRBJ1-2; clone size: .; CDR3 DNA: TGTGCTAGCAGCCCAGGACAGGGGGGAGGCTACACCTTC; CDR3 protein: CASSPGQGGGYTF
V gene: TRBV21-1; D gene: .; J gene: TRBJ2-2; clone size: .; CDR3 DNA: TGTGCCAGCAGCAAAGAACGGGCGGGGCCCGGGGAGCTGTTTTTT; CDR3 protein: CASSKERAGPGELFF
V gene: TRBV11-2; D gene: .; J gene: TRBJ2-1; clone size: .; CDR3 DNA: TGTGCCAGCAGCCCCGGTGCGGGGGAGCAGTTCTTC; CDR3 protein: CASSPGAGEQFF
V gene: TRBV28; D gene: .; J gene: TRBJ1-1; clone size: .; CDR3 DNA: TGTGCCAGCAGGTTGAACACTGAAGCTTTCTTT; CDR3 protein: CASRLNTEAFF
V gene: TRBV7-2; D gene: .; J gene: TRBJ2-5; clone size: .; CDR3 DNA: TGTGCCAGCAGCTTAGGGGGGGGCTACACGGGGGAGACCCAGTACTTC; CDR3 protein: CASSLGGGYTGETQYF
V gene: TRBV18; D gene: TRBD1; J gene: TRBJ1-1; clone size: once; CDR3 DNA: TGTGCCAGCTCTGCGACAGGGTATGGACACGCGATTGAAGCTTTCTTT; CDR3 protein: CASSATGYGHAIEAFF
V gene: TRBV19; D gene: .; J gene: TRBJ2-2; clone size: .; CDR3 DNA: TGTGCCAGTAGTATAGGGGGGGCCGGGGAGCTGTTTTTT; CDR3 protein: CASSIGGAGELFF
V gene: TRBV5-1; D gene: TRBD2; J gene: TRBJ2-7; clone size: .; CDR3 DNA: TGCGCCAGCAGCTTGGTGGGGCGGGAGGGATACGAGCAGTACTTC; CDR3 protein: CASSLVGREGYEQYF
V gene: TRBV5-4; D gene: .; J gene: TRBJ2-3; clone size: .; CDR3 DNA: TGTGCCAGCAGCTTGAAAGGCGTGGGCACAGATACGCAGTATTTT; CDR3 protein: CASSLKGVGTDTQYF
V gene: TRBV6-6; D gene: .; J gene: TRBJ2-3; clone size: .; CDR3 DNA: .; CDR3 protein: CASILALAVTDTQYF
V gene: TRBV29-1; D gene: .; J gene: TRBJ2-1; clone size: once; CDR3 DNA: TGCAGCGCGGGGGACCCCCCCGGATTGTACAATGAGCAGTTCTTC; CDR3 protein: CSAGDPPGLYNEQFF
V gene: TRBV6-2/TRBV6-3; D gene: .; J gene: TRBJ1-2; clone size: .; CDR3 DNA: TGTGCCAGCAGTTCCCCAGCGGGGGGAGGCTACACCTTC; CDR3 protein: CASSSPAGGGYTF
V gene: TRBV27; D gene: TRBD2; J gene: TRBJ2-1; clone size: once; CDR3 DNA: TGTGCCAGTGTAGCGGGAGAGGGCGCCTACAATGAGCAGTTCTTC; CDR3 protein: CASVAGEGAYNEQFF
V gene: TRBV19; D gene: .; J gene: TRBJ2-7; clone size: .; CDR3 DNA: TGTGCCAGTAGTATACCACGATTTCCTTACGAGCAGTACTTC; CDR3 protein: CASSIPRFPYEQYF
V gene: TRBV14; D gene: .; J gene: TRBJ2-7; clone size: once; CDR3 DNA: TGTGCCAGCAGCCCGCCCCGACAGGCCATTGTCTACGAGCAGTACTTC; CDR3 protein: CASSPPRQAIVYEQYF
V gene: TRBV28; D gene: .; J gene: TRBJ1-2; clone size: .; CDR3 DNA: TGTGCCAGCAGTTTAGTACAGGACCTCTATGGCTACACCTTC; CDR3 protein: CASSLVQDLYGYTF
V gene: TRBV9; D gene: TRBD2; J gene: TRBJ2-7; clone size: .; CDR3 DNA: TGTGCCAGCAGCGCCGCCGGGACTAGCGACTACGAGCAGTACTTC; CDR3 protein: CASSAAGTSDYEQYF
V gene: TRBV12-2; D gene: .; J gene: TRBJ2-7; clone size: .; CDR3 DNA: TGTGCAAGTCGCTTACGGTCCTGTGAGCCCTTGGGCTACGAGCAGTACTTC; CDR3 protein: CASRLRSCEPLGYEQYF
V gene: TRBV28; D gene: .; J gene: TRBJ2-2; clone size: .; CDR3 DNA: TGTGCCAGCAGTTTAGGGGTCGGGGAGCTGTTTTTT; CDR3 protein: CASSLGVGELFF
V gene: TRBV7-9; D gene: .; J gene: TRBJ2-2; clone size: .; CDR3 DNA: TGTGCCAGCAGCTTCCATAGCGGGGAGCTGTTTTTT; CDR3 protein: CASSFHSGELFF
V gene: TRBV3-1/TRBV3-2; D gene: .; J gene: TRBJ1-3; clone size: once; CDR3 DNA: TGTGCCAGCAGCCGAGGGGCCCCCTCTGGAAACACCATATATTTT; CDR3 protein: CASSRGAPSGNTIYF
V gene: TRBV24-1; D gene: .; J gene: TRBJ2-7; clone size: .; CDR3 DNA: TGTGCCACCAGTGATTCGGGGGCGGGGAGAATACCTACACAGCAGTACTTC; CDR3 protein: CATSDSGAGRIPTQQYF
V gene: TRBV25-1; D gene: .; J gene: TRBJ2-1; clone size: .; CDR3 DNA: TGTGCCAGCAGTGATACCAGGGTGGGCGGGAATGAGCAGTTCTTC; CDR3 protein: CASSDTRVGGNEQFF
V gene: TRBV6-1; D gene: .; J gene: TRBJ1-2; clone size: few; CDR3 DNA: TGTGCCAGCAGTGAAGCCCTACAATCTCGCTATGGCTACACCTTC; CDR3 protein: CASSEALQSRYGYTF
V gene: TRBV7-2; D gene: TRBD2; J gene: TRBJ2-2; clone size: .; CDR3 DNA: TGTGCCAGCAGCCCCCGTTTTAGCGGGGGGGAAAGGTCCGGGGAGCTGTTTTTT; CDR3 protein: CASSPRFSGGERSGELFF
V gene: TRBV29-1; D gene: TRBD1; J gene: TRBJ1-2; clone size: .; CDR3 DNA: TGCAGCGCTGACGACAGGGTCATAGGCTACACCTTC; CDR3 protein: CSADDRVIGYTF
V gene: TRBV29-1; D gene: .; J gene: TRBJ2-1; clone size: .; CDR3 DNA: TGCAGCGTGGAACCCTACAATGAGCAGTTCTTC; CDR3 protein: CSVEPYNEQFF
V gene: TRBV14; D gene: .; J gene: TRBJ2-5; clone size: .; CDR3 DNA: TGTGCCAGCAGCCGCCCCGGTGCAACAGGAGAGACCCAGTACTTC; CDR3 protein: CASSRPGATGETQYF
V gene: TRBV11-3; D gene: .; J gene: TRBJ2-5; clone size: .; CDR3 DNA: TGTGCCAGCAGCTTAGGTCGCAGGGAAAGAGAGACCCAGTACTTC; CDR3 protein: CASSLGRRERETQYF
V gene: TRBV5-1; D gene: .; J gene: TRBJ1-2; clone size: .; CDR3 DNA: TGCGCCAGCAGCCCGGACACGGCGGACTATGGCTACACCTTC; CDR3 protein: CASSPDTADYGYTF